This TCR beta chain was retrieved from a study of T cell responses to AZD1222 COVID-19 vaccine. Concerning this clone itself: Antigen unknown.

General observations from the study: Per reports, nearly half of all spike-specific TCRs target regions that are unmutated in variants. The donor cohort was predominantly white British with a female majority, and clonal diversity may have been underestimated. At baseline, seropositivity was found in only 5 to 7 AZD1222 recipients.

The repertoire was sequenced with immunoSEQ multiplex PCR; TCRdb's copy has only in-frame clones and lacks some. The sample records about 200,000 clones, just over 90% being singletons. Sample: peripheral blood, taken 28 days after the second dose of the MenACWY control vaccine. This clonotype originated in an adult who received the MenACWY meningococcal vaccine as a control.

CDR3 amino acids: CASIQNLGVGSEAFF. The CDR3 nucleotides read TGTGCCAGCATTCAAAATTTGGGGGTAGGGTCTGAAGCTTTCTTT. The rearrangement links TRBV27 to TRBJ1-1; possibly TRBD1 for D (5 bases). This CDR3 has 15 residues. V dropped 7 bases and J dropped 6 bases, with 21 bases sitting between them. Germline V gene lookup returns CDR1 MNHEY and CDR2 SMNVEV (reference sequence).